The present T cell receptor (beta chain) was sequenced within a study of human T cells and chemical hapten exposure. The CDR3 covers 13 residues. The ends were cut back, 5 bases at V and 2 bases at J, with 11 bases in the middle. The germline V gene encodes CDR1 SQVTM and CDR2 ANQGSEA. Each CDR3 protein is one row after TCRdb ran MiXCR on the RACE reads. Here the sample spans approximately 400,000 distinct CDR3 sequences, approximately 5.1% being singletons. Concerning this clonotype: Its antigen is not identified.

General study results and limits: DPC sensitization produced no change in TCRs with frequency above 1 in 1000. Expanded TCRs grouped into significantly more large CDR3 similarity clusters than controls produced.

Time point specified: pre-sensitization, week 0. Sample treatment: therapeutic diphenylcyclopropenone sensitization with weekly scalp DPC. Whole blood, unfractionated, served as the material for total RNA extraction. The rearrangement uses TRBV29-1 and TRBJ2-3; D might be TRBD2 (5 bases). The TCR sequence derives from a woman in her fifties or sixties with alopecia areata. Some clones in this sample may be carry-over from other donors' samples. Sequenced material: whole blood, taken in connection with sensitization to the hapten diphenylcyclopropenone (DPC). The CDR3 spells CSVQTIVTDTQYF. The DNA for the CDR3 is TGCAGCGTTCAGACTATCGTCACAGATACGCAGTATTTT.